Listed below are T cell receptor beta chains from one sample, sequenced in a study of blood T cell repertoires in COVID-19. Clones were sequenced by immunoSEQ multiplex PCR, and TCRdb holds only the in-frame ones, with some missing. The table lists approximately 100,000 clones, about 80% of them singletons, with roughly a tenth in the top ten. The specimen sequenced was peripheral blood. These receptors came from an older man with acute or convalescent COVID-19. Each CDR3 is given with its conserved first and last residue.

j_gene,v_gene,CDR3aa
TRBJ2-5,TRBV5-1,CASSSGQGVETQYF
TRBJ1-1,TRBV28,CASSTTGTEAFF
TRBJ2-5,TRBV2,CASRTGTGVETQYF
TRBJ2-1,TRBV30,CAWRESGAYNEQFF
TRBJ2-1,TRBV3-1/TRBV3-2,CASSSLAGNEQFF
TRBJ1-4,TRBV11-2,CASTKTIQAEKLFF
TRBJ2-1,TRBV5-1,CASSRGGALPNNEQFF
TRBJ2-1,TRBV3-1/TRBV3-2,CASSPKRLAGGLVYYNEQFF
TRBJ2-7,TRBV29-1,CSVPSDGLYEQYF
TRBJ2-1,TRBV15,CATSRIPSGGLDEQFF
TRBJ2-1,TRBV10-2,CASSEYGGTYNEQFF
TRBJ2-7,TRBV18,CASSPDRGSSYEQYF
TRBJ2-1,TRBV5-1,CASSILDEQFF
TRBJ2-7,TRBV15,CATSTWGQGHYEQYF
TRBJ2-3,TRBV15,CATSRPGLVQYF
TRBJ2-1,TRBV6-5,CASRSGLGYNEQFF
TRBJ1-2,TRBV18,CASSPRLDRGYGYTF
TRBJ2-3,TRBV5-1,CASSPPGLAAISTDTQYF
TRBJ1-4,TRBV7-2,CASNSNRGLEKLFF
TRBJ2-7,TRBV10-1,CASSEFRGYEQYF
TRBJ2-7,TRBV30,CAWTGQAYEQYF
TRBJ1-1,TRBV13,CASSLSIQGETEAFF
TRBJ2-6,TRBV7-2,CASKGQISGANVLTF
TRBJ1-1,TRBV5-6,CASSLALTYTEAFF
TRBJ2-1,TRBV7-9,CASSLGRGFAEQFF
TRBJ1-4,TRBV6-5,CASSYSQGAGEKLFF
TRBJ1-6,TRBV6-1,CASSEVHSSYNSPLHF
TRBJ1-5,TRBV21-1,CARPGKNSNQPQHF
TRBJ1-1,TRBV28,CASRPEVMNTEAFF
TRBJ2-6,TRBV19,CASSTLRGSGANVLTF
TRBJ2-5,TRBV6-2/TRBV6-3,CASNPAGGPTQETQYF
TRBJ1-5,TRBV15,CATSRGPESGGHPQPQHF
TRBJ1-4,TRBV9,CASSLSGTGNEKLFF
TRBJ1-2,TRBV10-2,CASSESMARAGRDYGYTF
TRBJ2-7,TRBV28,CASQASGTPRRQYF
TRBJ2-3,TRBV15,CATSRDTSGINTDTQYF
TRBJ2-3,TRBV10-3,CAIGGETDTQYF